This T cell receptor beta chain is from a study of Ad26.COV2.S vaccination and SARS-CoV-2 variants. Whole-study context: This donor came from the COV1001 trial of Ad26.COV2.S. The vaccine Ad26.COV2.S was put into the muscle once, or twice with 56 days between. General study findings and limits: Substantial breadth was reportedly displayed by spike-specific CD8+ and CD4+ T cell responses after vaccination. Comparability of non-spike TCR breadth was observed across vaccine and placebo recipients.

Only in-frame clones appear in the TCRdb table, and some are missing; sequencing was by immunoSEQ multiplex PCR. The table records 350,000 to 600,000 clones, about 88% of them present only once. Of note for this clone: The antigen is not known.

Treatment described: some 20 received Ad26.COV2.S at low or high dose, single or two shots; about 5 received placebo; per-sample allocation not given. Samples were taken on day 63 after the first vaccine or placebo injection. The clonotype originates from a person aged 18-60 years who received the Ad26.COV2.S COVID-19 vaccine or a placebo. The starting material was peripheral blood, obtained in a trial of Ad26.COV2.S vaccine versus placebo.

The chain's CDR3 is CSADFWRTQYF. The CDR3 DNA follows: TGCAGTGCTGACTTCTGGCGTACGCAGTATTTT. V usage is TRBV20-1 and J usage is TRBJ2-3, with D hard to call. The CDR3 runs 11 residues. The V end was cut by 5 bases, the J end by 8 bases, with 11 bases between. Germline lookup yields CDR1 DFQATT and CDR2 SNEGSKA (reference sequence).